This paragraph covers one TCR beta chain sequence. The table came from immunoSEQ multiplex PCR; TCRdb's copy has only in-frame clones and leaves some out. The sample yields 20,000 to 30,000 clones, 85% to 90% seen once. The CDR3 length is 17 residues. CDR1 is MDHEN and CDR2 is SYDVKM in the germline V gene. Trimming shortened V by 1 base and J by 8 bases, and 23 bases separated the two germline ends. This entry belongs to a study of preoperative IRX-2 immunotherapy in early breast cancer. Indicated treatment: preoperative locoregional IRX-2 cytokine immunotherapy. Samples came from a phase Ib trial of preoperative locoregional IRX-2 cytokine immunotherapy.

This TCR was recovered from a human donor with breast cancer. The material was tumor tissue, obtained after IRX-2 immunotherapy. The gene calls are TRBV28 and TRBJ1-2, with D possibly being TRBD1 (5 bases). The CDR3 reads CASSLSLLARASEGYTF. The CDR3 coding sequence is TGTGCCAGCAGTTTATCCCTCCTTGCCAGGGCTAGCGAGGGCTACACCTTC.